This T cell receptor (beta chain) stems from a study of cytomegalovirus exposure and HLA in healthy donors. Germline values: CDR1 LGHNT, CDR2 FRNRAP. The CDR3 contains 13 residues. Trimming removed 6 bases at V and 0 bases at J, with 5 bases between. Comments on this clone: Its antigen is unidentified.

The PCR was carried out with 60 Vbeta primers and 13 Jbeta primers. The assay was immunoSEQ multiplex PCR, and TCRdb's table has in-frame clones only and misses some. The data contain 150,000 or so clones, approximately 79% of them singletons. The study's findings and limits: The productive fraction for most TCR beta V segments was about 87% or about 30% in an earlier analysis. Rarity characterized most TCR sequences, yet some public TCRs appeared in many donors.

The sequence was obtained from a man aged 40-50 years in good health and CMV-seropositive. This chain uses TRBV12-5 with TRBJ2-2; D gene ambiguous. The sample consisted of PBMCs. The CDR3 sequence is CASGQTNTGELFF. CDR3 in DNA: TGTGCTAGTGGACAGACGAACACCGGGGAGCTGTTTTTT.